This is a list of T cell receptor beta chains from one sample in a study of blood T cell repertoires in COVID-19. Clones were sequenced by immunoSEQ multiplex PCR, and TCRdb holds only the in-frame ones, with some missing. The sample comprises about 290,000 clones, 85% of which are singletons, and around 4.5% rests with the top ten. Material: peripheral blood. The receptors derive from a woman aged 50 to 60 with active or convalescent COVID-19. CDR3s leave out the opening cysteine and the closing phenylalanine or tryptophan. Fields, in order: V gene, J gene, CDR3 protein.

TRBV2,TRBJ2-7,ASSWSSGSSYEQY
TRBV6-1,TRBJ1-1,ASSDQGWTTEAF
TRBV21-1,TRBJ1-1,ASPTGQRLNMNTEAF
TRBV28,TRBJ2-1,ASCSGTYNEQF
TRBV25-1,TRBJ1-1,ASSVKGMTEAF
TRBV4-2,TRBJ2-7,ASRQAGGPFYEQY
TRBV10-3,TRBJ1-2,AISELRAGQNYGYT
TRBV6-5,TRBJ1-1,ASSPNVGTASEAF
TRBV28,TRBJ1-3,ASSLTQPMGETIY
TRBV19,TRBJ2-1,ASSTTSGSYNEQF
TRBV6-5,TRBJ1-2,ASSRDRGNYGYT
TRBV19,TRBJ1-2,ASSPPAGTGVYGYT
TRBV5-8,TRBJ1-2,ASSLGPRVSYT
TRBV19,TRBJ1-2,ASSLGVYYGYT
TRBV6-1,TRBJ2-2,ASSEVPQYRAQAGELF
TRBV6-5,TRBJ2-3,ASSKTTSITDTQY
TRBV6-1,TRBJ1-2,ASSEKSVVNYGYT
TRBV19,TRBJ1-2,ASSIKAGNGYT
TRBV6-5,TRBJ2-7,ASSSTGNEQY
TRBV11-1,TRBJ2-3,ASSLLGSGRADTQY
TRBV13,TRBJ1-1,ASSFWDRNTEAF
TRBV7-6,TRBJ2-5,ASSRRLASQETQY
TRBV18,TRBJ1-1,ASSPQTGANTEAF